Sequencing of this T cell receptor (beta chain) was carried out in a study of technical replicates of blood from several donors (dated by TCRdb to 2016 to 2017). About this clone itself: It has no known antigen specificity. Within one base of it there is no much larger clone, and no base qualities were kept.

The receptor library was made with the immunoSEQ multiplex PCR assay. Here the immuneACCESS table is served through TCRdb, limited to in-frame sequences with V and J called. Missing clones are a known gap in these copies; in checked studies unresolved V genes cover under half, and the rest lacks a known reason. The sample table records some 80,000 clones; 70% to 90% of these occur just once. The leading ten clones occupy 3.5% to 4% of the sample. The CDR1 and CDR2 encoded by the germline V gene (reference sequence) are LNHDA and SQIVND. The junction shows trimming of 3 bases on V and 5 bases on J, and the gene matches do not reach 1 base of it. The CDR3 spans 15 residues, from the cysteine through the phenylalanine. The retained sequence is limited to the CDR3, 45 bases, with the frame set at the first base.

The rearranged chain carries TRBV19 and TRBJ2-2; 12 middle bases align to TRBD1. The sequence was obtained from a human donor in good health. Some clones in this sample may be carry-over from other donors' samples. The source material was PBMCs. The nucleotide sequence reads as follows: TGTGCCAGTAGTATGGGACAGGGGGCAACCGGGGAGCTGTTTTTT. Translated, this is CASSMGQGATGELFF.